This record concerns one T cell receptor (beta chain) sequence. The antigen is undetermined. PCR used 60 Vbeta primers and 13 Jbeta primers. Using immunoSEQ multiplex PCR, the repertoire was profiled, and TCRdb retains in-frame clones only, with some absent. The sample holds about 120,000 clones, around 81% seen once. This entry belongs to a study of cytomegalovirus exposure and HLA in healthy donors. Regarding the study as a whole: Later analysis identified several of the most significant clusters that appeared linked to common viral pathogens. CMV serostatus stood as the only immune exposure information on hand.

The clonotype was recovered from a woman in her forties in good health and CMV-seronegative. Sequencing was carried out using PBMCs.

The CDR3 nucleotides are TGTGCCAGCAGCCCTAGCTCGGACAGGGGAGGGTATGGCTACACCTTC. This encodes CASSPSSDRGGYGYTF. V is TRBV7-2 and J is TRBJ1-2, with 9 bases fitting TRBD1. V was pared by 5 bases and J by 5 bases, with 12 bases of the junction left unmatched. This CDR3 has 16 residues. Germline V CDR1 and CDR2: SGHTA, FQGNSA.